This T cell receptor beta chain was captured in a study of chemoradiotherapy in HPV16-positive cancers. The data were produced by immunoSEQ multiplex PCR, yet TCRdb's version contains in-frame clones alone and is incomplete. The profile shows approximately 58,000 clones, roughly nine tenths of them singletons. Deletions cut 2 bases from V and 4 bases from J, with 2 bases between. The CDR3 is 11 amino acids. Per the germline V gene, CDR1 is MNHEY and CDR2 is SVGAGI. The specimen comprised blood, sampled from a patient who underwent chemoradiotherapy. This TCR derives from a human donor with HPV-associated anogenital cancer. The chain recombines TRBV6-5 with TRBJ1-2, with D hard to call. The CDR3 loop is CASSYGYGYTF. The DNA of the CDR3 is TGTGCCAGCAGTTACGGCTATGGCTACACCTTC.